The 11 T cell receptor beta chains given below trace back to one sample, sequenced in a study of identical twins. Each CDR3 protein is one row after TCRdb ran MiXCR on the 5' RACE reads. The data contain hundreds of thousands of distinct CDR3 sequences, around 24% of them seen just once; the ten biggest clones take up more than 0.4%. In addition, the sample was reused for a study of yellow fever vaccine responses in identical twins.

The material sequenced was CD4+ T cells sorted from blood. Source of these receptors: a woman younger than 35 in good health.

The CDR3 here is CASSPSRYEQYF. The CDR3, as DNA: TGTGCCAGCTCTCCTAGTAGGTACGAGCAGTACTTC. The chain has TRBV18 and TRBJ2-7; D remains ambiguous. Germline assignment: CDR1 KGHSH and CDR2 LQKENI. CDR3 length equals 12 residues. The V and J ends lost 6 bases and 4 bases respectively, with 10 bases between them.

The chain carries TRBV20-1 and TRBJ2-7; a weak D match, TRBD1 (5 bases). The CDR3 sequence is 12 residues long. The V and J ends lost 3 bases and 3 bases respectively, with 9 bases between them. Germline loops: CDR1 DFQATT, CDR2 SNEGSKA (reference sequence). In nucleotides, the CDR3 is TGCAGTGCTAGGGGGCTGGACTACGAGCAGTACTTC. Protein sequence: CSARGLDYEQYF.

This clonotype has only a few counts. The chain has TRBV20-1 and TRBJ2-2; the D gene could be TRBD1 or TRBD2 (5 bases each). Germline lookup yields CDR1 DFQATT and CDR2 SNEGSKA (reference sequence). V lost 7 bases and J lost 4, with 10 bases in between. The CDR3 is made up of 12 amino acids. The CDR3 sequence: CSVRDGTGELFF. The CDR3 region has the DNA TGCAGTGTAAGGGACGGCACCGGGGAGCTGTTTTTT.

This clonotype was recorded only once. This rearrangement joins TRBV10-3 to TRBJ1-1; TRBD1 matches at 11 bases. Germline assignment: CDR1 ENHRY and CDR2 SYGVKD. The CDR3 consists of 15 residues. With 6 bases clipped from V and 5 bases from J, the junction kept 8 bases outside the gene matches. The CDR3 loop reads CAIRGQGGIGTEAFF. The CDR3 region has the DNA TGTGCCATCAGGGGACAGGGGGGGATTGGTACTGAAGCTTTCTTT.

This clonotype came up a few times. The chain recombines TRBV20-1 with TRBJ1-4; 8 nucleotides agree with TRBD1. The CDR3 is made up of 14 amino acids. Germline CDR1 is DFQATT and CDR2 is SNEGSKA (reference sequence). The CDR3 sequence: CSTALQGVNEKLFF. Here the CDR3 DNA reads TGCAGCACGGCACTACAGGGGGTTAATGAAAAACTGTTTTTT.

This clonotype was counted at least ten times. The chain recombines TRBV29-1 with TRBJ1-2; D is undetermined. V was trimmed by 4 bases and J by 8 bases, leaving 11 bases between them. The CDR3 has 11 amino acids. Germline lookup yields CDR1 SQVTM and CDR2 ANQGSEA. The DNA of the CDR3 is TGCAGCGTTGGTGTGGGTCCCGGCTACACCTTC. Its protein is CSVGVGPGYTF.

The CDR3 nucleotides are TGTGCCAGCAGCCGCATGGGGGGGATCAACTACAATGAGCAGTTCTTC. This gives the protein CASSRMGGINYNEQFF. J is TRBJ2-1 and V is TRBV3-1; the match to TRBD2 covers 7 bases. J lost 3 bases, V lost 4 bases, and 9 bases had no gene match. This CDR3 region has 16 residues. Germline V lookup: CDR1 LGHDT, CDR2 YNNKEL (reference sequence).

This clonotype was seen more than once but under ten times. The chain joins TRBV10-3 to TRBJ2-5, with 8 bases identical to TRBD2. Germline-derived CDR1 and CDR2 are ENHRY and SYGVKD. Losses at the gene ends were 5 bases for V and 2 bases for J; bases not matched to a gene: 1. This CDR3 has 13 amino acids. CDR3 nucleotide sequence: TGTGCCATCAGTATAGCGGGACAAGAGACCCAGTACTTC. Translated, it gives CAISIAGQETQYF.

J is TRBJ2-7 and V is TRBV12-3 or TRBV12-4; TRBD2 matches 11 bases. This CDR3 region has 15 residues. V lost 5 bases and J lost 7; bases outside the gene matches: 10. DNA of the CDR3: TGTGCCAGCAGTCCGCGACTAGCGGGATCTGGTGAGCAGTACTTC. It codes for CASSPRLAGSGEQYF.

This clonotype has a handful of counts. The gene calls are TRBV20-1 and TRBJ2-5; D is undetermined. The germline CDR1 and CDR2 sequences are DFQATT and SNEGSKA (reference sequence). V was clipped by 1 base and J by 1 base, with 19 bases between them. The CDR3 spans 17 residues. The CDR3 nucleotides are TGCAGTGCTAGAGTTTTCCCAATTAGCAGAATCCAAGAGACCCAGTACTTC. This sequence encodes CSARVFPISRIQETQYF.

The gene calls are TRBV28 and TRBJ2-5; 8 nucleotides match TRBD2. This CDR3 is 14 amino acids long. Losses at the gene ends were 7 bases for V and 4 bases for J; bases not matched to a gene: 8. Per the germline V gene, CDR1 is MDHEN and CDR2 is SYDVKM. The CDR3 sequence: CASIKAGVPETQYF. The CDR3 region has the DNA TGTGCCAGCATTAAAGCGGGGGTCCCAGAGACCCAGTACTTC.